This TCR beta chain comes out of a study of long-term antiretroviral therapy in people with HIV. This was the immunoSEQ v3.0 assay at survey level. TCRdb's table, derived via immunoSEQ multiplex PCR, lists solely in-frame clones and lacks some. This table has 15,000 to 20,000 clones, roughly 79% appearing once. V lost 6 bases and J lost 3, with 12 bases in between. Germline V gives CDR1 MNHNS, CDR2 SASEGT. This CDR3 spans 15 amino acids. The TCR comes from a middle-aged man with HIV. The chain is built from TRBV6-1 and TRBJ2-6, with D possibly TRBD1 on 6 matching bases. The specimen comprised unsorted PBMCs, sampled 2.2 years after starting antiretroviral therapy. This CDR3 is CASRETGGGANVLTF. The CDR3 region has the DNA TGTGCCAGCAGAGAGACAGGTGGTGGGGCCAACGTCCTGACTTTC.